This passage covers 2 T cell receptor beta chains from one sample sequenced in a study of T cells after yellow fever vaccination. TCRdb independently ran MiXCR on the 5' RACE reads; one entry per CDR3 protein. The sample lists around 610,000 distinct CDR3 sequences, less than 15% occurring once. Source: PBMCs, taken on the day of the yellow fever booster vaccination. The receptors stem from a man aged 30 to 45 who received the YFV17D yellow fever vaccine.

This clonotype has a count of ten or more. The rearrangement joins TRBV4-3 to TRBJ2-2; D possibly corresponds to TRBD2 (5 bases). The germline V gene has CDR1 LGHNA and CDR2 YSLEER. Between the trimmed V and J ends, which lost 1 base and 7 bases, there was a span of 13 bases. The CDR3 length is 15 residues. CDR3 sequence: CASSQGGFYVGELFF. Here the CDR3 DNA reads TGCGCCAGCAGCCAAGGAGGGTTTTACGTCGGGGAGCTGTTTTTT.

This clonotype was detected ten times or more. The rearrangement joins TRBV6-2 or TRBV6-3 to TRBJ2-1; 9 positions agree with TRBD1. The J segment lost 7 bases and the V segment lost 6 bases, leaving 7 bases of the junction unmatched. This CDR3 region has 14 residues. CDR1 and CDR2 (germline): MNHEY, SVGEGT. As DNA, the CDR3 is TGTGCCAGCAGCCGGGACAGGGCCCTTAATGAGCAGTTCTTC. It translates to CASSRDRALNEQFF.